The TCR beta chain under discussion was sequenced for a study of human T cells and chemical hapten exposure. Study background: 2% DPC applied to a 2 cm by 2 cm arm area sensitized donors. Recorded diagnoses among the mostly female patients were alopecia areata, totalis or universalis. Study-wide points: Unchanged with DPC sensitization were TCRs above 1 in 1000 frequency. Controls formed significantly fewer large CDR3 similarity clusters than expanded TCRs did.

With respect to this clonotype: Its specificity is not known.

The sample's time point: pre-sensitization, week 0. Documented treatment: therapeutic diphenylcyclopropenone sensitization with weekly scalp DPC. A single record per CDR3 protein comes from TCRdb applying MiXCR to the RACE reads. This table has tens of thousands of distinct CDR3 sequences, 9.6% appearing once. The CDR3 is 14 amino acids. Trimming cost V 5 bases and J 9 bases, with 19 bases left between them. This TCR was sampled from a woman aged 40 to 50 with alopecia areata. Some clones in this sample may be carry-over from other donors' samples. Sequencing was performed on whole blood, taken in connection with sensitization to the hapten diphenylcyclopropenone (DPC). The chain combines TRBV12-3 or TRBV12-4 with TRBJ1-1, with D hard to call. The CDR3 sequence is CASSLEGTEGKAFF. The CDR3 nucleotides read TGTGCCAGCAGTCTAGAGGGAACGGAGGGCAAAGCTTTCTTT.